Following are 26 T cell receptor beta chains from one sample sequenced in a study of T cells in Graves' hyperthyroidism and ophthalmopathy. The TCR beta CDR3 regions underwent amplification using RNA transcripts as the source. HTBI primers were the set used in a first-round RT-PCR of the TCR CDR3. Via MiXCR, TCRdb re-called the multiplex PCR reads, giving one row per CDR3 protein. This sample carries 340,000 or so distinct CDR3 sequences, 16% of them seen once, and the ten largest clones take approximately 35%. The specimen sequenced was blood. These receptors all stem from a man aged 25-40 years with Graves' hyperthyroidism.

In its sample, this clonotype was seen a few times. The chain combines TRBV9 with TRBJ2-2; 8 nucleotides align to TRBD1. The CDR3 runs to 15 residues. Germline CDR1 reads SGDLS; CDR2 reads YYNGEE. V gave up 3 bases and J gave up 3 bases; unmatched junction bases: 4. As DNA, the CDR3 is TGTGCCAGCAGCGGACAGGGGCCCTACACCGGGGAGCTGTTTTTT. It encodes CASSGQGPYTGELFF. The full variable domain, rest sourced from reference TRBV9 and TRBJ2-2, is DSGVTQTPKHLITATGQRVTLRCSPRSGDLSVYWYQQSLDQGLQFLIQYYNGEERAKGNILERFSAQQFPDLHSELNLSSLELGDSALYFCASSGQGPYTGELFFGEGSRLTVL.

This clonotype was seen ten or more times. CDR3 protein: CAWSNDRSTEAFF. Here the CDR3 DNA reads TGTGCCTGGAGTAACGACAGGAGCACTGAAGCTTTCTTT. The genes are TRBV30 and TRBJ1-1, with D tentatively TRBD1 (6 bases). The CDR3 has 13 residues. V gave up 2 bases and J gave up 4 bases, with 11 bases separating them. The germline CDR1 and CDR2 sequences are GTSNPN and SVGIG (reference sequence).

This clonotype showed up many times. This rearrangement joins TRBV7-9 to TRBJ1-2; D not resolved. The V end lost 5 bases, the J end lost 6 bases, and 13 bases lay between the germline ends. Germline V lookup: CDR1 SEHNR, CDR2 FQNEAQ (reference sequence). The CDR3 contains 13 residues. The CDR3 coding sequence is TGTGCCAGCAGCGTCTTCGAAACAAATGGCTACACCTTC. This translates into CASSVFETNGYTF.

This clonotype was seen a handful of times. This chain's CDR3 is CASSTNTGSEAFF. CDR3 in DNA: TGTGCCAGTAGTACCAACACAGGGAGTGAAGCTTTCTTT. This sequence joins TRBV19 and TRBJ1-1; tentatively, D is TRBD1 (6 bases). This CDR3 is 13 amino acids long. Germline lookup yields CDR1 LNHDA and CDR2 SQIVND (reference sequence). Between the trimmed V and J ends, which lost 4 bases and 7 bases, there was a span of 13 bases.

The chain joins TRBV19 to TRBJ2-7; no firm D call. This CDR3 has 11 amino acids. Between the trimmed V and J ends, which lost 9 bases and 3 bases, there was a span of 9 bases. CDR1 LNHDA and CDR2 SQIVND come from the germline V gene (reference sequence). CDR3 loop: CARDRNYEQYF. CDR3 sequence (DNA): TGTGCCAGGGACCGAAACTACGAGCAGTACTTC.

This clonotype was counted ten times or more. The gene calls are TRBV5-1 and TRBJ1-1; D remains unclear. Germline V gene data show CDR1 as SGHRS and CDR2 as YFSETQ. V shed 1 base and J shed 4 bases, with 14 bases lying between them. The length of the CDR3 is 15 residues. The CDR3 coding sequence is TGCGCCAGCAGCTTGTTTGGAGGAGGTAGCACTGAAGCTTTCTTT. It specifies CASSLFGGGSTEAFF.

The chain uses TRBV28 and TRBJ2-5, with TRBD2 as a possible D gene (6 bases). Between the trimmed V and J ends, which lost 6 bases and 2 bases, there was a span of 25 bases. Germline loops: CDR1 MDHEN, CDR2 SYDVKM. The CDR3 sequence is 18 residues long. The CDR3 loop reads CASSHPLRRPAGQETQYF. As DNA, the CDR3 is TGTGCCAGCAGCCATCCCCTCCGCCGCCCCGCGGGGCAAGAGACCCAGTACTTC. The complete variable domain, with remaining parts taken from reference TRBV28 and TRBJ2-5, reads DVKVTQSSRYLVKRTGEKVFLECVQDMDHENMFWYRQDPGLGLRLIYFSYDVKMKEKGDIPEGYSVSREKKERFSLILESASTNQTSMYLCASSHPLRRPAGQETQYFGPGTRLLVL.

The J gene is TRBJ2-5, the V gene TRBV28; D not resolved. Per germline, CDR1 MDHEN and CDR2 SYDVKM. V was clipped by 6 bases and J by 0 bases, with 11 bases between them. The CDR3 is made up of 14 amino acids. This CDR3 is CASSLPLYQETQYF. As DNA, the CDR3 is TGTGCCAGCAGCCTTCCCCTGTACCAAGAGACCCAGTACTTC.

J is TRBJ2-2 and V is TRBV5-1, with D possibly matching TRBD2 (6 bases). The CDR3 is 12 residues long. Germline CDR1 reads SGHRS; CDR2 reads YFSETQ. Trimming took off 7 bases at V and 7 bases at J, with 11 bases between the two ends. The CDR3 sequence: CASGTLRGELFF. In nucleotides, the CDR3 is TGCGCCAGCGGGACTTTACGCGGGGAGCTGTTTTTT.

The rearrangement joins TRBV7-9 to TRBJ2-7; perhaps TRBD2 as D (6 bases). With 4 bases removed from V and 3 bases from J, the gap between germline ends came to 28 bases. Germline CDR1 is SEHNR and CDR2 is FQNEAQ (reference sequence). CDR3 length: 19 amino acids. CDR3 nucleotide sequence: TGTGCCAGCAGCTCAAGGCCGGGTGCGCGGGACGGTAAGATCTACGAGCAGTACTTC. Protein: CASSSRPGARDGKIYEQYF. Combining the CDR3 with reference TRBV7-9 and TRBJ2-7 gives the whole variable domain DTGVSQNPRHKITKRGQNVTFRCDPISEHNRLYWYRQTLGQGPEFLTYFQNEAQLEKSRLLSDRFSAERPKGSFSTLEIQRTEQGDSAMYLCASSSRPGARDGKIYEQYFGPGTRLTVT.

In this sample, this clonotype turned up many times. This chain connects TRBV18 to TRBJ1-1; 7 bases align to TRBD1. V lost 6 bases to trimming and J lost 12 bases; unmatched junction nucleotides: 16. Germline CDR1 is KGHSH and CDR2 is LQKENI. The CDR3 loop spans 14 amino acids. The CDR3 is CASSSETGETHSFF. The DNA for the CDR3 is TGTGCCAGCTCGTCTGAAACAGGGGAAACTCATTCTTTCTTT.

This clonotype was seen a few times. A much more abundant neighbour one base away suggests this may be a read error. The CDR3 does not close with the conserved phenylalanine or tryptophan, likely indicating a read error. The DNA of the CDR3 is TGTGCCAGCAGCCAATTTCTGGGTCAGCCCCAGCATCTT. This codes for CASSQFLGQPQHL. The J gene is TRBJ1-5, the V gene TRBV3-1; D is uncertain. The CDR3 totals 13 residues. Trimming took 2 bases from V and 6 from J, leaving 8 bases between them. Germline assignment: CDR1 LGHDT and CDR2 YNNKEL (reference sequence).

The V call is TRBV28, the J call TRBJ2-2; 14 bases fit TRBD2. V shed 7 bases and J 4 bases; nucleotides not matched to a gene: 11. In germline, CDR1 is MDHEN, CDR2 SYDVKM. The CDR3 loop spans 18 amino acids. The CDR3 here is CASKGDTGLAGGTGELFF. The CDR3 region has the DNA TGTGCCAGCAAAGGGGACACCGGACTAGCGGGAGGCACCGGGGAGCTGTTTTTT.

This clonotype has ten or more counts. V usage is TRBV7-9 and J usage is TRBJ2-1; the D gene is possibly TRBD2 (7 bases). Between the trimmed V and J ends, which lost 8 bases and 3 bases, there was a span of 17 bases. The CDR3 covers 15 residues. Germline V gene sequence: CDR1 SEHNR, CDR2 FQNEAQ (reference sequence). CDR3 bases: TGTGCCAGCGTGGGGGGCGGGAGTATCTACAATGAGCAGTTCTTC. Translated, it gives CASVGGGSIYNEQFF.

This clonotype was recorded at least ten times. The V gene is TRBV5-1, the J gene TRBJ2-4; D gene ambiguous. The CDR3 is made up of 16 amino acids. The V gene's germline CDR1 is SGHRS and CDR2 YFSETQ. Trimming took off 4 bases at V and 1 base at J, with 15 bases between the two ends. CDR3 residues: CASSTSSTDAKNIQYF. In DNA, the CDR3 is TGCGCCAGCAGCACCAGTTCGACCGATGCCAAAAACATTCAGTACTTC.

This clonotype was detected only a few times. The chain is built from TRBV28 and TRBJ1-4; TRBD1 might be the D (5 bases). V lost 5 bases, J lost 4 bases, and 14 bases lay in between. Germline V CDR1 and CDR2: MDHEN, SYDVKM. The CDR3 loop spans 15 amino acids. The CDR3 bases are TGTGCCAGCAGTCATCAGGGATCTCGTAATGAAAAACTGTTTTTT. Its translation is CASSHQGSRNEKLFF. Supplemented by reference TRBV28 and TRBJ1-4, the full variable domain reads DVKVTQSSRYLVKRTGEKVFLECVQDMDHENMFWYRQDPGLGLRLIYFSYDVKMKEKGDIPEGYSVSREKKERFSLILESASTNQTSMYLCASSHQGSRNEKLFFGSGTQLSVL.

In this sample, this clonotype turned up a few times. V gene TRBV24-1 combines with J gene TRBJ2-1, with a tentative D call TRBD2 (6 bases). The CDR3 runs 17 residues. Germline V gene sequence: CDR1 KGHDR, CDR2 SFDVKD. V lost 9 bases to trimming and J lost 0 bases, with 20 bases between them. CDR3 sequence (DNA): TGTGCCACCCCATATGGAGGGCAGGGAGGCTCCTACAATGAGCAGTTCTTC. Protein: CATPYGGQGGSYNEQFF.

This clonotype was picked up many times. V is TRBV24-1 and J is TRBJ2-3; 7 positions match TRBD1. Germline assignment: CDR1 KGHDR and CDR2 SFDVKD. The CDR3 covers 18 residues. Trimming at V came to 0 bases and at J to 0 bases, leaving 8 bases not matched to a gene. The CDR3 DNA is TGTGCCACCAGTGATTTGCCCCTAACGGGACAGAGCACAGATACGCAGTATTTT. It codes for CATSDLPLTGQSTDTQYF.

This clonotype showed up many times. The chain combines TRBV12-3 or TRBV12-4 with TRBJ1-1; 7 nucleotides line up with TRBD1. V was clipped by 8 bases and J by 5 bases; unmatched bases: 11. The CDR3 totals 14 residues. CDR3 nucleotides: TGTGCCAGCCGCACGGTGGAGGGGGCTACTGAAGCTTTCTTT. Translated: CASRTVEGATEAFF.

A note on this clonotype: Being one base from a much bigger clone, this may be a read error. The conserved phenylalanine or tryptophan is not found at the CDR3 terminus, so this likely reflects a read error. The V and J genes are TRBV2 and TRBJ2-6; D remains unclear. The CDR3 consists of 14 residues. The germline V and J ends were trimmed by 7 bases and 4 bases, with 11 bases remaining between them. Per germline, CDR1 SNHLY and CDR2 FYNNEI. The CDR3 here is CASTAFSGANVLTS. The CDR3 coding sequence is TGTGCCAGCACTGCCTTCTCCGGGGCCAACGTCCTGACTTCC.

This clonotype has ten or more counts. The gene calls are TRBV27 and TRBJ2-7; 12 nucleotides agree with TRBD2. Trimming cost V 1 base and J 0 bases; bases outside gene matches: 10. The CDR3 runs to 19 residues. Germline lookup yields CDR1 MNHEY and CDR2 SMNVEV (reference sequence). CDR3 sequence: CASSLLKPGLAGLSYEQYF. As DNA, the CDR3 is TGTGCCAGCAGTTTATTAAAACCGGGACTAGCGGGCCTCTCCTACGAGCAGTACTTC.

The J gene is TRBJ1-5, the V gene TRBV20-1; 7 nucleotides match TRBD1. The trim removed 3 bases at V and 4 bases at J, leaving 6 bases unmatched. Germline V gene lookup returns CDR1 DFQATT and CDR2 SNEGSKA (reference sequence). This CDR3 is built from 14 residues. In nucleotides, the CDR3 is TGCAGTGCTAGGCGACAGGGAAAAAATCAGCCCCAGCATTTT. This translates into CSARRQGKNQPQHF.

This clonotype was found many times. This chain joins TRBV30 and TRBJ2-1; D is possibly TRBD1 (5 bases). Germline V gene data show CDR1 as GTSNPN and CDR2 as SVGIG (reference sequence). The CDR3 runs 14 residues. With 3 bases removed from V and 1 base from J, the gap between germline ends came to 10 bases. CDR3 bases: TGTGCCTGGAGAGACAGCCGTTCCTACAATGAGCAGTTCTTC. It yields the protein CAWRDSRSYNEQFF. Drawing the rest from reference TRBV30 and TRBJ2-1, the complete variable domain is SQTIHQWPATLVQPVGSPLSLECTVEGTSNPNLYWYRQAAGRGLQLLFYSVGIGQISSEVPQNLSASRPQDRQFILSSKKLLLSDSGFYLCAWRDSRSYNEQFFGPGTRLTVL.

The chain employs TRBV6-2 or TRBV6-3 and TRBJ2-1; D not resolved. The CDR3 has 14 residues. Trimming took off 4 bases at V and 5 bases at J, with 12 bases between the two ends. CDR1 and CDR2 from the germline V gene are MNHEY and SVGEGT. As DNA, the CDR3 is TGTGCCAGCAGTTGGGAAATCGGCCACAATGAGCAGTTCTTC. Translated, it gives CASSWEIGHNEQFF.

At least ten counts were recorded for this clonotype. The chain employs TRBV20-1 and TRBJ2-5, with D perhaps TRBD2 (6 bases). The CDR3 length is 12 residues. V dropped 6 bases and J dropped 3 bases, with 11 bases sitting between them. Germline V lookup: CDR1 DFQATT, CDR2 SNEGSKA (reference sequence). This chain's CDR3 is CSAFGGKETQYF. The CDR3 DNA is TGCAGTGCCTTCGGGGGTAAAGAGACCCAGTACTTC.

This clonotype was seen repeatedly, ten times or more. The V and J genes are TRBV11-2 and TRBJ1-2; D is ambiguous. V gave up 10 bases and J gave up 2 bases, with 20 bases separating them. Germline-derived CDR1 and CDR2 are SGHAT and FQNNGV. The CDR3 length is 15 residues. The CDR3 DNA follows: TGTGCCACCGACCCCCCGGTGGAGGGAAACTATGGCTACACCTTC. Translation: CATDPPVEGNYGYTF.